A single T cell receptor (beta chain) is shown here with its context. This entry comes from a study of PD-L1 blockade in urothelial cancer. As for the study in general: A median roughly 140,000 T cells were found in blood samples.

Libraries were prepared by immunoSEQ multiplex PCR; TCRdb keeps only in-frame clonotypes and omits some of them. This table holds 100,000 to 150,000 clones, about 84% found once. V gave up 7 bases and J gave up 4 bases, with 12 bases separating them. This CDR3 has 13 amino acids. CDR1 is MNHEY, CDR2 SMNVEV, per germline (reference sequence). Time point specified: peripheral blood 6 weeks after treatment start. Sequenced material: PBMCs, taken around atezolizumab (anti-PD-L1) treatment. This receptor was obtained from a man over 45 with urothelial cancer. The genes are TRBV27 and TRBJ2-3; D gene unclear. CDR3 amino acids: CASTPGSSDTQYF. The CDR3 DNA reads TGTGCCAGCACTCCTGGCAGTTCAGATACGCAGTATTTT.